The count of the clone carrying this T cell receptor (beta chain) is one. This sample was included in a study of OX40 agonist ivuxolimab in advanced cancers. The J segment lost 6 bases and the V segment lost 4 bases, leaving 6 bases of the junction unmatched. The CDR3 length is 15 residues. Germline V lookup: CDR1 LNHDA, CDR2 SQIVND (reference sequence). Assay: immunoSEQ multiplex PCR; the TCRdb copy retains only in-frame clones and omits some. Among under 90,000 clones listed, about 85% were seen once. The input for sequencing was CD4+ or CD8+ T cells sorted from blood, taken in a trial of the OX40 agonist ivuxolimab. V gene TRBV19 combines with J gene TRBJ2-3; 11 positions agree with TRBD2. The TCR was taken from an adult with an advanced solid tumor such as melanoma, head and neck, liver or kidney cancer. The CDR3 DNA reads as TGTGCCAGTAGTACCGATAGACTAGCGGGGGATACGCAGTATTTT. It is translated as CASSTDRLAGDTQYF.